The T cell receptor beta chain under discussion was sequenced for a study of T cell changes during pregnancy in multiple sclerosis. TCRdb's table, derived via immunoSEQ multiplex PCR, lists solely in-frame clones and lacks some. The sample shows some 40,000 clones, about 89% of them seen only once. Trimming took 0 bases from V and 6 from J, leaving 8 bases between them. CDR1 GTSNPN and CDR2 SVGIG come from the germline V gene (reference sequence). The CDR3 runs to 13 residues. This clone was counted only a few times. V is TRBV30 and J is TRBJ2-2; tentative D call: TRBD1 (5 bases). The clonotype was recovered from a female donor with multiple sclerosis, enrolled in a pregnancy study. The sequencing used CD4+ T cells from peripheral blood mononuclear cells, collected in the first trimester of pregnancy. The CDR3 DNA follows: TGTGCCTGGAGTGTACAAGGGGCCGGGGAGCTGTTTTTT. This translates into CAWSVQGAGELFF.